This TCR beta chain was sequenced in a study of blood T cell repertoires in COVID-19. The wider study: Acute-phase and convalescent COVID-19 samples originated in the United States, Italy and Spain. T cells, B-cell-depleted T cells, or PBMCs provided the cDNA or gDNA that served as material.

Trimming took 2 bases from V and 8 from J; bases not matched to a gene: 2. CDR3 length: 14 amino acids. The germline gives CDR1 KGHSH, CDR2 LQKENI. How the authors handled the data: Amplified reference gene primers provided the basis for estimating nucleated cell counts. Sequencing was performed with immunoSEQ multiplex PCR; in TCRdb, only in-frame clones are kept and a portion is missing. V and J calls plus clone size are reproduced from that table; the DNA served to infer D and trimming. This sample has 200,000 to 250,000 clones, with roughly 80% found just once. This clone was seen only once. Seattle patients were enrolled during active infection and followed longitudinally.

The source of this sequence is a woman over 75 with COVID-19, enrolled during active disease. The sample taken for sequencing was peripheral blood. This chain connects TRBV18 to TRBJ1-6, with 8 positions matching TRBD1. The CDR3 bases are TGTGCCAGCTCACCAGGACAGGGTTATTCACCCCTCCACTTT. It codes for CASSPGQGYSPLHF.